A single sample is the source of the 14 T cell receptor beta chains below, sequenced in a study of OX40 agonist ivuxolimab in advanced cancers. Profiled with immunoSEQ multiplex PCR; TCRdb holds only in-frame clones, not every one. This table holds tens of thousands of clones, approximately 94% found once. This sample comprised CD4+ or CD8+ T cells sorted from blood, obtained in a trial of the OX40 agonist ivuxolimab. These receptors all stem from an adult with an advanced solid tumor such as melanoma, head and neck, liver or kidney cancer.

The CDR3 region is CASSPTGLSSYEQYF. The CDR3 DNA is TGTGCCAGCAGTCCTACCGGGCTCTCTTCCTACGAGCAGTACTTC. The chain is built from TRBV7-9 and TRBJ2-7; unclear D gene. Germline V CDR1 and CDR2: SEHNR, FQNEAQ (reference sequence). Trimming stripped 6 bases from V and 1 base from J, with 16 bases between. CDR3 size: 15 residues.

V and J are TRBV4-1 and TRBJ2-7; D gene ambiguous. This CDR3 comprises 13 residues. Between the trimmed V and J ends, which lost 0 bases and 3 bases, there was a span of 6 bases. The V gene's germline CDR1 is MGHRA and CDR2 YSYEKL. CDR3 nucleotide sequence: TGCGCCAGCAGCCAAGACACAGACTACGAGCAGTACTTC. Amino acids: CASSQDTDYEQYF.

This clone came up a few times. Additional DNA sequences in this sample encode the identical CDR3. This sequence joins TRBV6-5 and TRBJ2-7; 9 bases are shared with TRBD1. The germline CDR1 and CDR2 sequences are MNHEY and SVGAGI. After removal of 5 bases from V and 2 bases from J, the junction contained 1 base not matched to a gene. The CDR3 consists of 13 residues. CDR3 region: CASSGTGTYEQYF. The CDR3 DNA sequence: TGTGCCAGCAGTGGGACAGGGACCTACGAGCAGTACTTC.

This clone was seen a few times. The rearrangement joins TRBV7-3 to TRBJ2-7; D is possibly TRBD1 (6 bases). The CDR3 runs 13 residues. V lost 4 bases, J lost 3 bases, and 10 bases lay in between. CDR1 is SGHTA, CDR2 FQGTGA, per germline. CDR3 loop: CASSSPGVYEQYF. The CDR3 coding sequence is TGTGCCAGCAGCTCGCCAGGGGTCTACGAGCAGTACTTC. Based on the CDR3 plus reference TRBV7-3 and TRBJ2-7, the full variable domain is GAGVSQTPSNKVTEKGKYVELRCDPISGHTALYWYRQSLGQGPEFLIYFQGTGAADDSGLPNDRFFAVRPEGSVSTLKIQRTERGDSAVYLCASSSPGVYEQYFGPGTRLTVT.

The genes are TRBV7-9 and TRBJ2-7; 7 bases align to TRBD1. J was trimmed by 3 bases and V by 3 bases; bases with no gene match: 11. Germline lookup yields CDR1 SEHNR and CDR2 FQNEAQ (reference sequence). The CDR3 is made up of 16 amino acids. The CDR3 nucleotides are TGTGCCAGCAGCTTCACGGGACAGCAATTGGTCTACGAGCAGTACTTC. It translates to CASSFTGQQLVYEQYF.

V and J are TRBV19 and TRBJ2-6, with D perhaps being TRBD1 or TRBD2 (5 bases each). Trimming pared 1 base from V and 4 bases from J, leaving 14 bases between. This CDR3 is 17 amino acids long. Germline-derived CDR1 and CDR2 are LNHDA and SQIVND (reference sequence). CDR3 nucleotides: TGTGCCAGTAGTATAGGAACAGGAGGTGCCGGGGCCAACGTCCTGACTTTC. This codes for CASSIGTGGAGANVLTF.

The chain has TRBV7-3 and TRBJ2-5, with 7 bases identical to TRBD2. The CDR3 is made up of 15 amino acids. Unmatched junction bases numbered 9, after V lost 5 bases and J lost 3 bases. Per the germline V gene, CDR1 is SGHTA and CDR2 is FQGTGA. CDR3 in DNA: TGTGCCAGCAGCCTCGCCCTAGCGGCCAAAGAGACCCAGTACTTC. It specifies CASSLALAAKETQYF.

This chain uses TRBV13 with TRBJ2-3; TRBD2 aligns across 7 bases. The CDR3 has 17 residues. J gave up 0 bases and V 0 bases, and 6 bases lay outside the gene matches. CDR1 is PRHDT and CDR2 is FYEKMQ in the germline V gene (reference sequence). In DNA, the CDR3 is TGTGCCAGCAGCTTAGGCCTAAGCGGGATTAGCACAGATACGCAGTATTTT. It specifies CASSLGLSGISTDTQYF.

This clone showed up just a few times. The chain is built from TRBV6-1 and TRBJ2-7; maybe TRBD1 (6 bases). Trimming left V 8 bases short and J 0 bases short, with 17 bases between. Germline lookup yields CDR1 MNHNS and CDR2 SASEGT. The CDR3 consists of 15 residues. This CDR3 is CASPRFTGSSYEQYF. The CDR3 bases are TGTGCCAGCCCCCGTTTCACAGGGAGCTCCTACGAGCAGTACTTC.

This chain links TRBV27 with TRBJ1-4; maybe TRBD1 (5 bases). CDR3 length: 14 amino acids. The germline V and J ends were trimmed by 5 bases and 5 bases, with 12 bases remaining between them. Germline values: CDR1 MNHEY, CDR2 SMNVEV (reference sequence). The CDR3 coding sequence is TGTGCCAGCAGTCCCCAGGGAAGGAATGAAAAACTGTTTTTT. This sequence encodes CASSPQGRNEKLFF. The full variable domain, rest sourced from reference TRBV27 and TRBJ1-4, is EAQVTQNPRYLITVTGKKLTVTCSQNMNHEYMSWYRQDPGLGLRQIYYSMNVEVTDKGDVPEGYKVSRKEKRNFPLILESPSPNQTSLYFCASSPQGRNEKLFFGSGTQLSVL.

The rearrangement joins TRBV27 to TRBJ2-1, with 10 bases lining up with TRBD2. Germline assignment: CDR1 MNHEY and CDR2 SMNVEV (reference sequence). V shed 3 bases, J shed 3 bases, and the junction held 11 bases outside the gene matches. The length of the CDR3 is 18 residues. The DNA of the CDR3 is TGTGCCAGCAGTTTGTTATCGCTAGCGGGAGTCGGCTACAATGAGCAGTTCTTC. Translation: CASSLLSLAGVGYNEQFF.

J is TRBJ2-7 and V is TRBV5-5; TRBD1 matches 10 bases. V trimming: 4 bases; J trimming: 2 bases; junction bases outside the gene matches: 6. Germline assignment: CDR1 SGHKS and CDR2 YYEKEE (reference sequence). The CDR3 is 15 residues long. The CDR3 DNA reads TGTGCCAGCAGCCTGACAGGGGGCCGGGCCTACGAGCAGTACTTC. Encoded protein: CASSLTGGRAYEQYF.

The genes are TRBV28 and TRBJ1-3; possibly TRBD1 for D (6 bases). The CDR3 has 14 residues. Germline V lookup: CDR1 MDHEN, CDR2 SYDVKM. The V end lost 5 bases, the J end lost 2 bases, and 10 bases lay between the germline ends. This CDR3 is CASSPTGTGNTIYF. DNA for the CDR3: TGTGCCAGCAGTCCTACAGGGACTGGAAACACCATATATTTT.

This chain uses TRBV5-8 with TRBJ1-1; 9 positions match TRBD1. The V and J ends lost 0 bases and 8 bases, in that order; junction bases with no gene match: 11. CDR1 and CDR2 (germline): SGHTS, YDEGEE. The CDR3 sequence is 16 residues long. The CDR3 coding sequence is TGTGCCAGCAGCTTGGCGGGGGGGACAGGGCTTTTCGAAGCTTTCTTT. It encodes CASSLAGGTGLFEAFF.